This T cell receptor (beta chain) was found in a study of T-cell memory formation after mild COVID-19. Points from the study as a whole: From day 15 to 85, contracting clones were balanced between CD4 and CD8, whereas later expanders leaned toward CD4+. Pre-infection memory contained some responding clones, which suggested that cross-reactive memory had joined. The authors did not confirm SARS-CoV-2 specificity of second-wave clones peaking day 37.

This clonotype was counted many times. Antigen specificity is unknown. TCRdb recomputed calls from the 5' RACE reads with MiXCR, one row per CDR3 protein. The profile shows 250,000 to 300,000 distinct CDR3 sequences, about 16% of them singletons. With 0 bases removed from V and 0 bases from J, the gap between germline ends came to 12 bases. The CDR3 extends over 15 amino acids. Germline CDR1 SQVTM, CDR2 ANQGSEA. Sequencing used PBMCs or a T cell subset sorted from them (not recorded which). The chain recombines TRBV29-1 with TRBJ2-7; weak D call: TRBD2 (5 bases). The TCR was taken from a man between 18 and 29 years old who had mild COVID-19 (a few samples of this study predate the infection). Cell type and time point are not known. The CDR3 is CSVEDQTGSSYEQYF. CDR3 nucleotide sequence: TGCAGCGTTGAAGATCAGACGGGATCCTCCTACGAGCAGTACTTC.